The 20 T cell receptor beta chains below were found in one sample sequenced in a study of blood T cell repertoires in COVID-19. Repertoires were generated with immunoSEQ multiplex PCR, while TCRdb's copy carries only in-frame clones and drops some. Among hundreds of thousands of clones, 70% to 90% were seen once, and the ten largest hold under 4%. Sequenced input: peripheral blood. Every receptor here comes from a man younger than 35 with active or convalescent COVID-19.

The chain has TRBV6-4 and TRBJ2-1; 7 bases align to TRBD1. With V trimmed by 1 base and J by 4 bases, 10 bases remained unmatched. This CDR3 contains 17 residues. The germline V gene encodes CDR1 MRHNA and CDR2 SNTAGT. The CDR3 protein is CASSDYFLSGQYNEQFF. CDR3 bases: TGTGCCAGCAGTGACTACTTTTTATCGGGACAGTACAATGAGCAGTTCTTC.

The genes are TRBV10-3 and TRBJ2-3, with a possible D match to TRBD2 (7 bases). With 7 bases removed from V and 0 bases from J, the gap between germline ends came to 14 bases. This CDR3 contains 15 residues. Germline-derived CDR1 and CDR2 are ENHRY and SYGVKD. The CDR3: CAINEGGTSTDTQYF. In DNA, the CDR3 is TGTGCCATCAACGAGGGGGGGACAAGCACAGATACGCAGTATTTT.

The genes are TRBV9 and TRBJ2-1; 10 nucleotides align to TRBD2. The CDR3 consists of 15 residues. From germline, CDR1 is SGDLS and CDR2 YYNGEE. J gave up 7 bases and V 4 bases, and 8 bases lay outside the gene matches. CDR3 loop: CASSREAGGLNEQFF. CDR3 DNA sequence: TGTGCCAGCAGCCGAGAAGCGGGGGGGCTAAATGAGCAGTTCTTC.

The CDR3 loop is CASSLAETGIPEAFF. The CDR3 nucleotides read TGCGCCAGCAGCTTGGCGGAGACAGGGATCCCTGAAGCTTTCTTT. V usage is TRBV5-1 and J usage is TRBJ1-1, with 7 bases that match TRBD1. Germline V CDR1 and CDR2: SGHRS, YFSETQ. CDR3 size: 15 residues. V shed 0 bases, J shed 6 bases, and the junction held 8 bases outside the gene matches.

This chain connects TRBV7-3 to TRBJ2-2; D uncertain. CDR3 size: 15 residues. Trimming took off 3 bases at V and 4 bases at J, with 12 bases between the two ends. Germline CDR1 is SGHTA and CDR2 is FQGTGA. The CDR3 sequence: CASSFLPASTGELFF. The CDR3 DNA sequence: TGTGCCAGCAGCTTCTTACCCGCGAGCACCGGGGAGCTGTTTTTT.

This chain uses TRBV6-5 with TRBJ1-1, with D maybe TRBD1 (5 bases). V lost 6 bases to trimming and J lost 5 bases, with 13 bases between them. This CDR3 comprises 13 residues. Germline-derived CDR1 and CDR2 are MNHEY and SVGAGI. The CDR3 coding sequence is TGTGCCAGCAGCTCTCCAGGGACTACTGAAGCTTTCTTT. Amino acid sequence: CASSSPGTTEAFF.

The V and J genes are TRBV7-2 and TRBJ1-1, with D possibly being TRBD1 (6 bases). In germline, CDR1 is SGHTA, CDR2 FQGNSA. Trimming stripped 2 bases from V and 2 bases from J, with 9 bases between. This CDR3 contains 14 residues. CDR3 sequence (DNA): TGTGCCAGCAGCTTACAGGGGAGCAACACTGAAGCTTTCTTT. Translating it yields CASSLQGSNTEAFF.

The J gene is TRBJ2-1, the V gene TRBV14; D possibly corresponds to TRBD1 (6 bases). The CDR3 spans 16 residues. Trimming took 1 base from V and 1 from J, leaving 11 bases between them. Looked up from germline, CDR1 is SGHDN and CDR2 is FVKESK. Written as DNA, the CDR3 is TGTGCCAGCAGCCAAGGTACAGGGCTGTCCTACAATGAGCAGTTCTTC. It yields the protein CASSQGTGLSYNEQFF. Supplemented by reference TRBV14 and TRBJ2-1, the full variable domain reads EAGVTQFPSHSVIEKGQTVTLRCDPISGHDNLYWYRRVMGKEIKFLLHFVKESKQDESGMPNNRFLAERTGGTYSTLKVQPAELEDSGVYFCASSQGTGLSYNEQFFGPGTRLTVL.

CDR3 in amino acids: CASSYSYGQGYEQYF. The CDR3 DNA reads as TGTGCCAGCAGTTACTCCTACGGCCAGGGGTACGAGCAGTACTTC. The V call is TRBV6-5, the J call TRBJ2-7; perhaps TRBD1 as D (6 bases). The CDR3 totals 15 residues. V was clipped by 0 bases and J by 4 bases, with 13 bases between them. Germline CDR1 is MNHEY and CDR2 is SVGAGI.

The V and J genes are TRBV28 and TRBJ2-3; 12 nucleotides align to TRBD2. The CDR3 runs 17 residues. Trimming took 3 bases from V and 4 from J; bases not matched to a gene: 8. Germline values: CDR1 MDHEN, CDR2 SYDVKM. The CDR3: CASSFASGRGLPDTQYF. The CDR3 DNA sequence: TGTGCCAGCAGTTTTGCTAGCGGGAGGGGACTCCCAGATACGCAGTATTTT. Full variable domain (outside the CDR3, taken from reference TRBV28 and TRBJ2-3): DVKVTQSSRYLVKRTGEKVFLECVQDMDHENMFWYRQDPGLGLRLIYFSYDVKMKEKGDIPEGYSVSREKKERFSLILESASTNQTSMYLCASSFASGRGLPDTQYFGPGTRLTVL.

The J gene is TRBJ2-6, the V gene TRBV7-3; no clear D gene. The V end was cut by 1 base, the J end by 0 bases, with 10 bases between. Germline V gene data show CDR1 as SGHTA and CDR2 as FQGTGA. This CDR3 contains 17 residues. CDR3 amino acids: CASSLKSWSSGANVLTF. DNA for the CDR3: TGTGCCAGCAGCTTAAAAAGTTGGAGCTCTGGGGCCAACGTCCTGACTTTC.

The chain has TRBV7-2 and TRBJ1-1; 8 nucleotides line up with TRBD1. Germline CDR1 SGHTA, CDR2 FQGNSA. V dropped 5 bases and J dropped 7; count of bases not matched to a gene: 6. This CDR3 is 13 amino acids long. As DNA, the CDR3 is TGTGCCAGCAGCACGGACAGGGAAAATGAAGCTTTCTTT. Amino acid sequence: CASSTDRENEAFF.

This clone appeared a few times. This chain uses TRBV5-1 with TRBJ1-2, with a tentative D call TRBD1 (5 bases). The CDR3 sequence is 15 residues long. Between the trimmed V and J ends, which lost 0 bases and 2 bases, there was a span of 11 bases. Germline V gives CDR1 SGHRS, CDR2 YFSETQ. The CDR3 loop reads CASSLAPGQNYGYTF. Here the CDR3 DNA reads TGCGCCAGCAGCTTGGCCCCAGGGCAGAACTATGGCTACACCTTC.

V is TRBV24-1 and J is TRBJ1-1, with 7 bases identical to TRBD1. Trimming at V came to 8 bases and at J to 5 bases, leaving 7 bases not matched to a gene. The CDR3 is 13 residues long. Germline CDR1 reads KGHDR; CDR2 reads SFDVKD. CDR3 loop: CATKSQGSTEAFF. CDR3 coding DNA: TGTGCCACCAAATCACAGGGGTCTACTGAAGCTTTCTTT.

The chain employs TRBV18 and TRBJ2-3; the match to TRBD1 covers 7 bases. Per the germline V gene, CDR1 is KGHSH and CDR2 is LQKENI. This CDR3 has 15 residues. The V and J ends lost 2 bases and 1 base, in that order; junction bases with no gene match: 3. CDR3 sequence (DNA): TGTGCCAGCTCACCATCCGGGACAGGCACAGATACGCAGTATTTT. Residues: CASSPSGTGTDTQYF.

This clone was counted a few times. V and J are TRBV4-3 and TRBJ1-1; the D is unclear. The V end was cut by 4 bases, the J end by 5 bases, with 17 bases between. CDR3 length: 15 residues. Germline CDR1 and CDR2: LGHNA and YSLEER. Here the CDR3 DNA reads TGCGCCAGCAGCCCTCACGTCGTCGGTTGGACTGAAGCTTTCTTT. This codes for CASSPHVVGWTEAFF.

The V call is TRBV21-1, the J call TRBJ1-1. TRBV21-1 is termed a pseudogene. CDR3 length equals 15 residues. CDR3 DNA sequence: TGTGCCAGCAGCAAAGACGCTAGGAGGAACACTGAAGCTTTCTTT. Its protein product is CASSKDARRNTEAFF.

This chain connects TRBV6-2 or TRBV6-3 to TRBJ2-2; unclear D gene. Germline V gene sequence: CDR1 MNHEY, CDR2 SVGEGT. Trimming cost V 4 bases and J 7 bases, with 4 bases left between them. This CDR3 spans 11 amino acids. The CDR3 sequence: CASSSVGELFF. Here the CDR3 DNA reads TGTGCCAGCAGTTCCGTCGGGGAGCTGTTTTTT.

This clone came up a few times. This chain joins TRBV9 and TRBJ1-2; 8 nucleotides agree with TRBD1. V was pared by 3 bases and J by 4 bases, with 8 bases of the junction left unmatched. Germline values: CDR1 SGDLS, CDR2 YYNGEE. The CDR3 runs to 15 residues. The DNA of the CDR3 is TGTGCCAGCAGCGCAGGACAGGGATTGCTCTATGGCTACACCTTC. Translated, it gives CASSAGQGLLYGYTF.

The chain joins TRBV28 to TRBJ1-6; D may be TRBD1 (6 bases). V lost 1 base, J lost 1 base, and 14 bases lay in between. The CDR3 totals 18 residues. Per the germline V gene, CDR1 is MDHEN and CDR2 is SYDVKM. Here the CDR3 DNA reads TGTGCCAGCAGTTTATCGCTGGACAGAGGATCCTATAATTCACCCCTCCACTTT. Protein sequence: CASSLSLDRGSYNSPLHF. Using reference TRBV28 and TRBJ1-6 for the parts outside the CDR3, the full variable domain is DVKVTQSSRYLVKRTGEKVFLECVQDMDHENMFWYRQDPGLGLRLIYFSYDVKMKEKGDIPEGYSVSREKKERFSLILESASTNQTSMYLCASSLSLDRGSYNSPLHFGNGTRLTVT.